The 14 T cell receptor beta chains in this list originate from one sample, sequenced in a study of beta chain features in type 1 diabetes. cDNA synthesis used the whole RNA isolate, giving expressed TCRB sequences. The protocol was immunoSEQ multiplex PCR, while the TCRdb copy is restricted to in-frame clones and leaves out a portion. Among 300,000 to 350,000 clones listed, 14% were seen once. Sample: central memory CD4+ T cells from blood. The receptors derive from a young man in good health.

The chain uses TRBV7-9 and TRBJ1-6; TRBD1 might be the D (6 bases). CDR3 length: 14 amino acids. The germline gives CDR1 SEHNR, CDR2 FQNEAQ (reference sequence). Trimming removed 1 base at V and 9 bases at J, with 10 bases between. The DNA for the CDR3 is TGTGCCAGCAGCTTAGAGGGGGATCGTTCACCCCTCCACTTT. This codes for CASSLEGDRSPLHF.

This clone has a handful of counts. The V and J genes are TRBV6-6 and TRBJ2-5, with D uncertain. Germline CDR1 and CDR2: MNHNY and SVGAGI (reference sequence). This CDR3 is 11 amino acids long. Deletions cut 5 bases from V and 2 bases from J, with 3 bases between. The CDR3 sequence is CASSEQETQYF. The DNA for the CDR3 is TGTGCCAGCAGTGAACAAGAGACCCAGTACTTC.

This clone was observed a few times. The same CDR3 also results from other DNA sequences found in this sample. The V call is TRBV7-7, the J call TRBJ2-7, with D unclear. Trimming stripped 5 bases from V and 0 bases from J, with 17 bases between. This CDR3 is built from 16 residues. CDR1 and CDR2 (germline): SSHAT, FNYEAQ (reference sequence). In DNA form, the CDR3 reads TGTGCCAGCAGCCGCCCTTGTGGCCCTCTCTCCTACGAGCAGTACGTC. Encoded protein: CASSRPCGPLSYEQYV.

This clone was detected many times. This chain connects TRBV6-6 to TRBJ2-7; D remains ambiguous. The CDR3 consists of 11 residues. V dropped 0 bases and J dropped 7 bases, with 4 bases sitting between them. The germline gives CDR1 MNHNY, CDR2 SVGAGI (reference sequence). The DNA of the CDR3 is TGTGCCAGCAGTTACTCGTCTGAGCAGTACTTC. This encodes CASSYSSEQYF.

This clone was detected a few times. This chain uses TRBV27 with TRBJ1-2; no firm D call. The CDR3 extends over 14 amino acids. Germline V CDR1 and CDR2: MNHEY, SMNVEV (reference sequence). The V gene lost 7 bases and the J gene lost 4 bases, with 16 bases spanning the gap. The CDR3 region has the DNA TGTGCCAGCACCCTATCACCCCAACTCTATGGCTACACCTTC. Protein sequence: CASTLSPQLYGYTF.

A word on this clone: The same CDR3 can be traced to other DNA sequences in this sample. This chain links TRBV6-5 with TRBJ1-2; D remains unclear. The CDR3 covers 13 residues. The germline V gene encodes CDR1 MNHEY and CDR2 SVGAGI. Trimming shortened V by 2 bases and J by 4 bases, and 8 bases separated the two germline ends. The CDR3 protein is CASSYGSGYGYTF. The CDR3 DNA is TGTGCCAGCAGTTACGGTTCAGGCTATGGCTACACCTTC.

This chain joins TRBV2 and TRBJ2-1; 10 bases fit TRBD2. The germline V gene encodes CDR1 SNHLY and CDR2 FYNNEI. The CDR3 covers 16 residues. The J segment lost 4 bases and the V segment lost 3 bases, leaving 6 bases of the junction unmatched. CDR3 sequence (DNA): TGTGCCAGCAGTGAGAGAAGCGGGGGGGTTTACAATGAGCAGTTCTTC. It encodes CASSERSGGVYNEQFF.

DNA of the CDR3: TGTGCCAGCAGTATACCGGGACTAGCGGGCCCCGCCGTAGACAATGAGCAGTTCTTC. Its translation: CASSIPGLAGPAVDNEQFF. The chain has TRBV28 and TRBJ2-1, with TRBD2 identical over 12 bases. Germline-derived CDR1 and CDR2 are MDHEN and SYDVKM. V was pared by 5 bases and J by 5 bases, with 16 bases of the junction left unmatched. The CDR3 runs to 19 residues.

The V and J genes are TRBV19 and TRBJ1-1; D might be TRBD1 (6 bases). Between the trimmed V and J ends, which lost 6 bases and 2 bases, there was a span of 13 bases. The length of the CDR3 is 14 residues. CDR1 is LNHDA and CDR2 is SQIVND in the germline V gene (reference sequence). The CDR3 DNA sequence: TGTGCCAGTAGAAAGGGGGACCAAAACACTGAAGCTTTCTTT. Amino acids: CASRKGDQNTEAFF. The full variable domain, in which reference TRBV19 and TRBJ1-1 provide the parts outside the CDR3, is DGGITQSPKYLFRKEGQNVTLSCEQNLNHDAMYWYRQDPGQGLRLIYYSQIVNDFQKGDIAEGYSVSREKKESFPLTVTSAQKNPTAFYLCASRKGDQNTEAFFGQGTRLTVV.

This rearrangement joins TRBV27 to TRBJ2-2; 15 bases align to TRBD2. Germline CDR1 reads MNHEY; CDR2 reads SMNVEV (reference sequence). With 5 bases clipped from V and 5 bases from J, the junction kept 15 bases outside the gene matches. The CDR3 runs 20 residues. CDR3 residues: CASSRTGLAGGLGRTGELFF. The CDR3 coding sequence is TGTGCCAGCAGTCGAACTGGACTAGCGGGGGGGCTTGGTCGGACCGGGGAGCTGTTTTTT.

This clone was counted between two and nine times. V and J are TRBV4-1 and TRBJ2-7, with D maybe TRBD2 (6 bases). Trimming took 4 bases from V and 3 from J, leaving 19 bases between them. Germline-derived CDR1 and CDR2 are MGHRA and YSYEKL. This CDR3 region has 16 residues. CDR3 sequence: CASSPAAAGRYYEQYF. The CDR3 DNA follows: TGCGCCAGCAGCCCCGCGGCGGCAGGGAGGTACTACGAGCAGTACTTC.

This clone was found a few times. This chain uses TRBV11-3 with TRBJ2-1; possibly TRBD2 for D (5 bases). Trimming left V 2 bases short and J 9 bases short, with 23 bases between. This CDR3 comprises 17 residues. Germline assignment: CDR1 SGHNT and CDR2 YENEEA. CDR3 coding DNA: TGTGCCAGCAGCTTATTCCCCTATAGCGCGGCGGTCGGTGAGCAGTTCTTC. Residues: CASSLFPYSAAVGEQFF.

This clone was observed a handful of times. This chain connects TRBV14 to TRBJ2-2; no clear D gene. The germline V gene has CDR1 SGHDN and CDR2 FVKESK. The CDR3 extends over 13 amino acids. Trimming removed 1 base at V and 7 bases at J, with 7 bases between. The CDR3 is CASSQGLVGELFF. DNA of the CDR3: TGTGCCAGCAGCCAAGGGCTAGTCGGGGAGCTGTTTTTT.

This clone has a handful of counts. The CDR3 spells CASSLTGNQETQYF. CDR3 bases: TGTGCCAGCAGTCTCACAGGGAACCAAGAGACCCAGTACTTC. The chain employs TRBV2 and TRBJ2-5; D is perhaps TRBD1 (6 bases). CDR3 size: 14 residues. Germline assignment: CDR1 SNHLY and CDR2 FYNNEI. V dropped 5 bases and J dropped 0 bases, with 10 bases sitting between them.